The sequence of this T cell receptor (beta chain) was determined in a study of control samples from healthy donors and cancer patients. The data were produced by immunoSEQ multiplex PCR, yet TCRdb's version contains in-frame clones alone and is incomplete. The repertoire holds 150,000 to 200,000 clones, with 90% as singletons. Sequencing was carried out using blood. This clonotype originated in a woman aged 45-60 years in good health.

CDR3 region: CASSPGGGHTF. The CDR3 DNA reads TGTGCCAGCTCACCAGGGGGGGGGCACACCTTC. This chain uses TRBV18 with TRBJ1-2; possible D gene TRBD1, 6 bases. Trimming stripped 2 bases from V and 12 bases from J, with 10 bases between. This CDR3 contains 11 residues. Germline CDR1 reads KGHSH; CDR2 reads LQKENI.